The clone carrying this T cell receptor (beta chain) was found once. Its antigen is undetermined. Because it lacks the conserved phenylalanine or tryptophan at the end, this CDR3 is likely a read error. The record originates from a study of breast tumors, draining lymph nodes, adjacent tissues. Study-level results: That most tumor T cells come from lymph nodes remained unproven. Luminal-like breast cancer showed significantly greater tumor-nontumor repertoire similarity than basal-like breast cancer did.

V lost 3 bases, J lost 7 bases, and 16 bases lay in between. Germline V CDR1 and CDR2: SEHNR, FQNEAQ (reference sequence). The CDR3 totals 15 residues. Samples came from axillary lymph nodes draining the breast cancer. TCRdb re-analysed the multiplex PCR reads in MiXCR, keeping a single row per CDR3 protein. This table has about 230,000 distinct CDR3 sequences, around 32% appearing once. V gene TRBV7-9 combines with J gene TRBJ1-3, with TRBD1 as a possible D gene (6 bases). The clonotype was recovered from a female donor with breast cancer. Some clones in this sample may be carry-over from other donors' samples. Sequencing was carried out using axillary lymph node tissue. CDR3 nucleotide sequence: TGTGCCAGCAGCTTTGCCGTTCGGCAGGGGAACACCATATATTCT. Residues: CASSFAVRQGNTIYS.